The sequence of this T cell receptor (beta chain) was determined in a study of cytomegalovirus exposure and HLA in healthy donors. J lost 4 bases, V lost 8 bases, and 10 bases had no gene match. The CDR3 loop spans 15 amino acids. Per germline, CDR1 MNHEY and CDR2 SMNVEV (reference sequence). This clone has just a few counts. Use of 60 Vbeta and 13 Jbeta primers characterized the PCR. Profiled with immunoSEQ multiplex PCR; TCRdb holds only in-frame clones, not every one. The data hold about 110,000 clones, with 70% observed a single time. The chain couples TRBV27 to TRBJ2-3; 9 bases match TRBD2. Specimen: PBMCs. This clonotype was obtained from a man between 25 and 39 years old in good health and CMV-seropositive. The CDR3 is CASGTLAGVADTQYF. In nucleotides, the CDR3 is TGTGCCAGCGGTACCTTAGCGGGAGTGGCAGATACGCAGTATTTT.